This TCR beta chain derives from a study of T cells in Graves' hyperthyroidism and ophthalmopathy. RNA transcripts were the template for amplifying TCR beta CDR3 regions. A set of HTBI primers served as the primers for a first-round RT-PCR of the TCR CDR3. TCRdb independently ran MiXCR on the multiplex PCR reads; one entry per CDR3 protein. The sample has over 250,000 distinct CDR3 sequences; around 25% are singletons. The CDR3 runs to 15 residues. V lost 6 bases and J lost 6; bases outside the gene matches: 10. This clonotype was detected once. Antigen: not known. Whole-study results and caveats: Most clonotypes expanded in thyroid above 0.001 were likewise present in blood.

The chain links TRBV12-3 or TRBV12-4 to TRBJ1-2; 10 nucleotides match TRBD1. Sequencing input: blood. The clonotype comes from a middle-aged man with Graves' hyperthyroidism that later progressed to Graves' ophthalmopathy. The DNA for the CDR3 is TGTGCCAGCAGGCGCGCCGGGACAGGGGCCCATGGCTACACCTTC. This encodes CASRRAGTGAHGYTF.